Below, 5 T cell receptor beta chains from the same sample are listed, as sequenced in a study of CD8+CD57+ T cells in acquired aplastic anemia. Researchers used genomic DNA as the template to profile TCR beta VDJ and CDR3. From the reads, TCRdb called clonotypes with MiXCR, one entry per CDR3 protein. The table records about 190,000 distinct CDR3 sequences, about half of them present only once. The specimen sequenced was sorted CD4+, CD8+, or CD8+CD57+ T cells (not recorded which) from PBMCs. These TCRs come from a human donor in good health, serving as a control.

V and J are TRBV7-8 and TRBJ2-7; a possible D gene is TRBD1 (5 bases). CDR3 size: 13 residues. V lost 1 base and J 3 bases, leaving 7 bases between the germline ends. Germline assignment: CDR1 SGHVS and CDR2 FQNEAQ. CDR3 sequence: CASSLVRGYEQYF. In DNA, the CDR3 is TGTGCCAGCAGCTTAGTAAGGGGCTACGAGCAGTACTTC.

The chain is built from TRBV15 and TRBJ1-2, with D tentatively TRBD1 (5 bases). This CDR3 has 14 amino acids. The V end was cut by 1 base, the J end by 3 bases, with 9 bases between. The germline CDR1 and CDR2 sequences are LNHNV and YYDKDF (reference sequence). In nucleotides, the CDR3 is TGTGCCACCAGCAGAGCCGGGACTGACTATGGCTACACCTTC. This codes for CATSRAGTDYGYTF.

The chain has TRBV12-3 or TRBV12-4 and TRBJ2-2, with 14 bases that match TRBD2. The trim removed 3 bases at V and 7 bases at J, leaving 7 bases unmatched. The CDR3 runs to 17 residues. This chain's CDR3 is CASSFYPGLAGVGELFF. CDR3 DNA sequence: TGTGCCAGCAGTTTTTACCCGGGACTAGCGGGGGTCGGGGAGCTGTTTTTT.

This clonotype was found many times. J is TRBJ1-6 and V is TRBV25-1; D perhaps matches TRBD1 (5 bases). This CDR3 has 14 amino acids. Trimming took 1 base from V and 7 from J, leaving 8 bases between them. The germline CDR1 and CDR2 sequences are MGHDK and SYGVNS. The CDR3 is CASSELGVNSPLHF. The CDR3 DNA sequence: TGTGCCAGCAGTGAATTGGGGGTAAATTCACCCCTCCACTTT.

In this sample, this clonotype turned up many times. This chain connects TRBV28 to TRBJ1-2, with D unresolved. Trimming pared 6 bases from V and 4 bases from J, leaving 18 bases between. Germline V gene sequence: CDR1 MDHEN, CDR2 SYDVKM. The CDR3 consists of 15 residues. CDR3 protein: CASSPTYTRGYGYTF. CDR3 bases: TGTGCCAGCAGCCCGACTTATACGCGGGGCTATGGCTACACCTTC.